These 29 T cell receptor beta chains came from one sample sequenced in a study of cytomegalovirus exposure and HLA in healthy donors. The PCR contained 60 Vbeta and 13 Jbeta primers. Sequenced by immunoSEQ multiplex PCR; TCRdb stores in-frame clones only, minus some. Here the sample spans some 90,000 clones, about 76% being singletons. The sequenced sample was PBMCs. These TCRs come from a woman in her 70s in good health and CMV-seropositive.

This clone has a single count. This chain links TRBV27 with TRBJ1-2, with 7 bases identical to TRBD1. Germline V gene lookup returns CDR1 MNHEY and CDR2 SMNVEV (reference sequence). This CDR3 has 14 residues. After removal of 8 bases from V and 7 bases from J, the junction contained 13 bases not matched to a gene. The CDR3: CASEPQGVEGGYTF. Written as DNA, the CDR3 is TGTGCCAGCGAACCCCAGGGGGTTGAGGGTGGCTACACCTTC.

Only one count was recorded for this clone. The V gene is TRBV11-2, the J gene TRBJ2-7, with TRBD2 as a possible D gene (5 bases). The germline V and J ends were trimmed by 0 bases and 7 bases, with 10 bases remaining between them. CDR1 and CDR2 from the germline V gene are SGHAT and FQNNGV. The CDR3 covers 13 residues. The CDR3 nucleotides read TGTGCCAGCAGCTTAGAGAGGGCAAGGGAGCAGTACTTC. This translates into CASSLERAREQYF.

J is TRBJ2-3 and V is TRBV4-1; TRBD1 agrees at 7 bases. After removal of 1 base from V and 5 bases from J, the junction contained 3 bases not matched to a gene. The CDR3 length is 14 residues. CDR1 and CDR2 (germline): MGHRA, YSYEKL. The CDR3 nucleotides are TGCGCCAGCAGCCAAGGCCGGACAGGAGATACGCAGTATTTT. It codes for CASSQGRTGDTQYF.

The CDR3, as DNA: TGTGCCTGGACCCCGGGACAGGGGTTTAAGGAAGCTTTCTTT. Translation gives CAWTPGQGFKEAFF. The rearrangement links TRBV30 to TRBJ1-1; 10 bases agree with TRBD1. This CDR3 is built from 14 residues. Losses at the gene ends were 4 bases for V and 8 bases for J; bases not matched to a gene: 10. Germline CDR1 reads GTSNPN; CDR2 reads SVGIG (reference sequence).

The chain has TRBV4-3 and TRBJ2-1, with a weak D call TRBD2 (6 bases). V shed 0 bases and J shed 11 bases, with 11 bases lying between them. CDR3 size: 13 residues. Germline values: CDR1 LGHNA, CDR2 YSLEER. CDR3 amino acids: CASSQDGGTKQFF. The DNA of the CDR3 is TGCGCCAGCAGCCAAGATGGGGGGACGAAGCAGTTCTTC.

In its sample, this clone was seen a few times. This chain connects TRBV28 to TRBJ1-4; 9 bases fit TRBD1. In germline, CDR1 is MDHEN, CDR2 SYDVKM. The CDR3 has 14 residues. V lost 6 bases and J lost 8; bases outside the gene matches: 7. CDR3 protein: CASSQGTGTEKLFF. DNA of the CDR3: TGTGCCAGCAGCCAGGGGACAGGGACCGAAAAACTGTTTTTT.

This rearrangement joins TRBV5-4 to TRBJ2-7; tentatively, D is TRBD2 (7 bases). The germline V and J ends were trimmed by 1 base and 0 bases, with 20 bases remaining between them. The germline V gene encodes CDR1 SGHNT and CDR2 YYREEE (reference sequence). The CDR3 consists of 18 residues. CDR3 bases: TGTGCCAGCAGCTTGTTAGGGGGGGGCAGGGGAAGCTCCTACGAGCAGTACTTC. Its translation is CASSLLGGGRGSSYEQYF.

The chain uses TRBV5-1 and TRBJ1-3; D is perhaps TRBD1 (5 bases). Germline V gene data show CDR1 as SGHRS and CDR2 as YFSETQ. V dropped 2 bases and J dropped 4 bases, with 7 bases sitting between them. This CDR3 contains 13 residues. CDR3 region: CASSFQGGNTIYF. In DNA form, the CDR3 reads TGCGCCAGCAGCTTTCAGGGAGGAAACACCATATATTTT.

The chain uses TRBV7-3 and TRBJ2-2; D remains ambiguous. With 2 bases removed from V and 7 bases from J, the gap between germline ends came to 8 bases. From germline, CDR1 is SGHTA and CDR2 FQGTGA. The CDR3 length is 13 residues. The CDR3 protein is CASSLAVIGELFF. CDR3 bases: TGTGCCAGCAGCTTAGCGGTAATCGGGGAGCTGTTTTTT. Together with reference TRBV7-3 and TRBJ2-2, the CDR3 gives the full variable domain: GAGVSQTPSNKVTEKGKYVELRCDPISGHTALYWYRQSLGQGPEFLIYFQGTGAADDSGLPNDRFFAVRPEGSVSTLKIQRTERGDSAVYLCASSLAVIGELFFGEGSRLTVL.

The J gene is TRBJ2-1, the V gene TRBV5-1; 10 bases are a match to TRBD2. V trimming: 4 bases; J trimming: 5 bases; junction bases outside the gene matches: 9. The CDR3 runs 16 residues. Germline V gene lookup returns CDR1 SGHRS and CDR2 YFSETQ. Here the CDR3 reads CASSPPSGSLDNEQFF. The CDR3 nucleotides are TGCGCCAGCAGCCCGCCTAGCGGGAGCCTCGACAATGAGCAGTTCTTC.

The chain couples TRBV5-1 to TRBJ2-3, with 10 bases lining up with TRBD2. Germline V lookup: CDR1 SGHRS, CDR2 YFSETQ. The CDR3 totals 17 residues. V shed 4 bases and J 7 bases; nucleotides not matched to a gene: 15. As DNA, the CDR3 is TGCGCCAGCAGCCCCCGACCTCAGCGGGAGGGCCAAAATACGCAGTATTTT. It encodes CASSPRPQREGQNTQYF.

The genes are TRBV5-5 and TRBJ2-1, with 8 bases fitting TRBD2. V shed 5 bases and J 7 bases; nucleotides not matched to a gene: 11. This CDR3 region has 15 residues. Germline CDR1 reads SGHKS; CDR2 reads YYEKEE (reference sequence). CDR3 in amino acids: CASSTLAANDNEQFF. The CDR3 nucleotides are TGTGCCAGCAGTACACTAGCGGCCAACGATAATGAGCAGTTCTTC.

The rearrangement joins TRBV5-5 to TRBJ2-5; unclear D gene. The CDR3 is 13 residues long. CDR1 SGHKS and CDR2 YYEKEE come from the germline V gene (reference sequence). The V end was cut by 4 bases, the J end by 4 bases, with 11 bases between. The CDR3 loop reads CASSLTPGETQYF. The CDR3 DNA reads TGTGCCAGCAGCCTTACGCCGGGAGAGACCCAGTACTTC.

This clone came up a few times. The CDR3 spells CASSMGGDGRYEQYF. The CDR3 DNA reads TGTGCCAGCAGCATGGGGGGGGACGGTCGTTACGAGCAGTACTTC. The chain uses TRBV21-1 and TRBJ2-7; the D call TRBD2 from the table was never checked on the DNA. TRBV21-1 is designated a pseudogene. The CDR3 spans 15 residues.

The rearrangement joins TRBV28 to TRBJ1-2; TRBD1 is a possible D gene (5 bases). The ends were cut back, 5 bases at V and 2 bases at J, with 12 bases in the middle. The CDR3 has 14 residues. In germline, CDR1 is MDHEN, CDR2 SYDVKM. CDR3 nucleotides: TGTGCCAGCAGTATACCGGGGGGGAACTATGGCTACACCTTC. Translated, it gives CASSIPGGNYGYTF.

The rearrangement uses TRBV4-1 and TRBJ2-3; TRBD2 is a possible D gene (5 bases). Germline values: CDR1 MGHRA, CDR2 YSYEKL. V was pared by 0 bases and J by 5 bases, with 15 bases between. CDR3 length: 16 residues. The CDR3, as DNA: TGCGCCAGCAGCCAAGATCCGGGCGGGTATGGAGATACGCAGTATTTT. Translating it yields CASSQDPGGYGDTQYF.

This rearrangement joins TRBV13 to TRBJ2-7; D call uncertain. V was shortened by 5 bases and J by 2 bases, with 13 bases between the two germline ends. This CDR3 region has 14 residues. From germline, CDR1 is PRHDT and CDR2 FYEKMQ (reference sequence). CDR3 sequence: CASSPLAPTYEQYF. The CDR3 coding sequence is TGTGCCAGCAGCCCCCTCGCGCCCACCTACGAGCAGTACTTC.

J is TRBJ2-1 and V is TRBV28, with 9 bases fitting TRBD2. CDR1 and CDR2 from the germline V gene are MDHEN and SYDVKM. The CDR3 is made up of 14 amino acids. V shed 2 bases and J 7 bases; nucleotides not matched to a gene: 3. The CDR3: CASSLAGGRNEQFF. As DNA, the CDR3 is TGTGCCAGCAGTTTAGCGGGAGGGCGAAATGAGCAGTTCTTC.

The rearrangement uses TRBV18 and TRBJ2-1; D is unclear. The V gene lost 3 bases and the J gene lost 5 bases, with 8 bases spanning the gap. CDR1 and CDR2 from the germline V gene are KGHSH and LQKENI. This CDR3 comprises 13 residues. CDR3: CASSPGVDNEQFF. The CDR3 nucleotides are TGTGCCAGCTCACCCGGAGTGGACAATGAGCAGTTCTTC.

The rearrangement links TRBV9 to TRBJ2-6; the D gene is possibly TRBD2 (5 bases). Per the germline V gene, CDR1 is SGDLS and CDR2 is YYNGEE. The germline V and J ends were trimmed by 0 bases and 0 bases, with 10 bases remaining between them. CDR3 length: 17 amino acids. The CDR3 here is CASSVEGLRSGANVLTF. CDR3 nucleotide sequence: TGTGCCAGCAGCGTAGAAGGACTCCGCTCTGGGGCCAACGTCCTGACTTTC.

V gene TRBV4-2 combines with J gene TRBJ1-5, with 7 bases lining up with TRBD1. V lost 1 base, J lost 4 bases, and 10 bases stayed unmatched. The CDR3 extends over 17 amino acids. Per germline, CDR1 LGHNA and CDR2 YNFKEQ. CDR3 DNA: TGTGCCAGCAGCCAAGTTATGACAGGGTGGGCAAATCAGCCCCAGCATTTT. Translating gives CASSQVMTGWANQPQHF.

The chain employs TRBV12-2 and TRBJ2-7; no check of the table's D call, TRBD2, against the DNA was made. TRBV12-2 is a pseudogene. The CDR3 totals 17 residues. The CDR3, as DNA: TGTGCAAGTCGCTTAGGGTGGGGTGGGACTCACCTTTACGAGCAGTACTTC. This encodes CASRLGWGGTHLYEQYF.

The genes are TRBV2 and TRBJ2-1; TRBD2 aligns across 11 bases. Germline-derived CDR1 and CDR2 are SNHLY and FYNNEI. The CDR3 has 16 residues. V lost 4 bases to trimming and J lost 6 bases; unmatched junction nucleotides: 8. In DNA form, the CDR3 reads TGTGCCAGCAGTGGAGTTAGCGGGAGGGCCGGCAATGAGCAGTTCTTC. Translating gives CASSGVSGRAGNEQFF.

The gene calls are TRBV7-2 and TRBJ2-7, with D possibly TRBD2 on 6 matching bases. Trimming removed 1 base at V and 2 bases at J, with 12 bases between. The CDR3 sequence is 15 residues long. Germline CDR1 reads SGHTA; CDR2 reads FQGNSA. CDR3 sequence (DNA): TGTGCCAGCAGCTTAGGGCGGGGTGGCCCCTACGAGCAGTACTTC. It encodes CASSLGRGGPYEQYF.

This chain uses TRBV11-2 with TRBJ2-5, with 8 bases identical to TRBD2. CDR1 and CDR2 (germline): SGHAT, FQNNGV. This CDR3 is 15 amino acids long. V dropped 3 bases and J dropped 4; count of bases not matched to a gene: 7. In nucleotides, the CDR3 is TGTGCCAGCAGCTTGGCCGGGAGGGCCGGAGAGACCCAGTACTTC. The encoded protein is CASSLAGRAGETQYF. Together with reference TRBV11-2 and TRBJ2-5, the CDR3 gives the full variable domain: EAGVAQSPRYKIIEKRQSVAFWCNPISGHATLYWYQQILGQGPKLLIQFQNNGVVDDSQLPKDRFSAERLKGVDSTLKIQPAKLEDSAVYLCASSLAGRAGETQYFGPGTRLLVL.

The count of this clone is one. V and J are TRBV9 and TRBJ1-1; 7 bases are a match to TRBD1. The CDR3 spans 16 residues. Per germline, CDR1 SGDLS and CDR2 YYNGEE. After removal of 3 bases from V and 4 bases from J, the junction contained 12 bases not matched to a gene. The CDR3 here is CASSEQPTGVGTEAFF. In DNA form, the CDR3 reads TGTGCCAGCAGCGAGCAACCTACAGGGGTTGGCACTGAAGCTTTCTTT.

This clone was recorded once. This chain uses TRBV5-1 with TRBJ2-4; D remains ambiguous. V was shortened by 0 bases and J by 1 base, with 5 bases between the two germline ends. CDR1 is SGHRS and CDR2 is YFSETQ in the germline V gene. This CDR3 is built from 14 residues. The CDR3 loop is CASSLEEAKNIQYF. The CDR3 DNA follows: TGCGCCAGCAGCTTGGAGGAGGCCAAAAACATTCAGTACTTC.

The chain employs TRBV6-6 and TRBJ2-2, with 7 nucleotides matching TRBD1. CDR3 length: 15 residues. Germline lookup yields CDR1 MNHNY and CDR2 SVGAGI (reference sequence). The V gene end was trimmed by 2 bases and the J gene end by 4 bases; junction bases not matched to a gene: 4. This CDR3 reads CASSYGRGTTGELFF. DNA for the CDR3: TGTGCCAGCAGTTACGGCAGGGGGACCACCGGGGAGCTGTTTTTT.

CDR3 DNA sequence: TGTGCCAGCAGCCAGCGCCCTCAAGTTCTCCTGACTAGCCAGGTCCCAGGTGAGCAGTTCTTC. Translated: CASSQRPQVLLTSQVPGEQFF. The chain carries TRBV14 and TRBJ2-1, with 7 bases identical to TRBD2. This CDR3 contains 21 residues. Trimming removed 3 bases from V and 9 bases from J; junction bases left unmatched: 29. The germline gives CDR1 SGHDN, CDR2 FVKESK.